Presented here are 10 T cell receptor beta chains from one specimen sequenced in a study of cytomegalovirus exposure and HLA in healthy donors. Researchers ran the PCR with 60 Vbeta and 13 Jbeta primers. TCRdb's table, derived via immunoSEQ multiplex PCR, lists solely in-frame clones and lacks some. The sample records some 190,000 clones, 65% to 90% being singletons. The source material was PBMCs. The receptors derive from a woman aged 30 to 39 in good health and CMV-seronegative.

This chain joins TRBV5-1 and TRBJ2-7; tentatively, D is TRBD1 (5 bases). Germline V CDR1 and CDR2: SGHRS, YFSETQ. Between the trimmed V and J ends, which lost 0 bases and 2 bases, there was a span of 18 bases. The CDR3 contains 17 residues. In DNA, the CDR3 is TGCGCCAGCAGCTTGGTCGAATCGACAGTCAAAGCCTACGAGCAGTACTTC. Protein: CASSLVESTVKAYEQYF. Filled out from reference TRBV5-1 and TRBJ2-7, the complete variable domain reads KAGVTQTPRYLIKTRGQQVTLSCSPISGHRSVSWYQQTPGQGLQFLFEYFSETQRNKGNFPGRFSGRQFSNSRSEMNVSTLELGDSALYLCASSLVESTVKAYEQYFGPGTRLTVT.

The chain links TRBV6-1 to TRBJ1-6; the match to TRBD1 covers 8 bases. The CDR3 loop spans 16 amino acids. Germline CDR1 and CDR2: MNHNS and SASEGT. The V gene end was trimmed by 3 bases and the J gene end by 6 bases; junction bases not matched to a gene: 7. In DNA form, the CDR3 reads TGTGCCAGCAGTGATGGATCGACAGGGGCTAATTCACCCCTCCACTTT. Amino acid sequence: CASSDGSTGANSPLHF.

This clone was counted a single time. The chain recombines TRBV5-1 with TRBJ2-1; no firm D call. Germline CDR1 reads SGHRS; CDR2 reads YFSETQ. V lost 2 bases and J lost 0, with 6 bases in between. The CDR3 is 14 amino acids. The DNA of the CDR3 is TGCGCCAGCAGCTTTGGCAGCTCCTACAATGAGCAGTTCTTC. This encodes CASSFGSSYNEQFF. Looking up the rest from reference TRBV5-1 and TRBJ2-1 gives the full variable domain: KAGVTQTPRYLIKTRGQQVTLSCSPISGHRSVSWYQQTPGQGLQFLFEYFSETQRNKGNFPGRFSGRQFSNSRSEMNVSTLELGDSALYLCASSFGSSYNEQFFGPGTRLTVL.

The V gene is TRBV27, the J gene TRBJ2-3, with D perhaps TRBD2 (5 bases). From germline, CDR1 is MNHEY and CDR2 SMNVEV (reference sequence). CDR3 length: 17 residues. V was cut by 4 bases and J by 10 bases, with 27 bases left in between. CDR3 residues: CASSSLRRAEPTPSQYF. In nucleotides, the CDR3 is TGTGCCAGCAGTTCTCTCCGAAGAGCGGAGCCCACACCTTCGCAGTATTTT.

The chain joins TRBV6-1 to TRBJ1-2; 7 bases agree with TRBD1. The CDR3 is 14 amino acids. V gave up 6 bases and J gave up 7 bases; unmatched junction bases: 11. From germline, CDR1 is MNHNS and CDR2 SASEGT. Written as DNA, the CDR3 is TGTGCCAGCAGAACCCCGGGACAGCCGGGTGGCTACACCTTC. Amino acid sequence: CASRTPGQPGGYTF.

This clone has only one observation. This chain links TRBV9 with TRBJ2-3; unclear D gene. Trimming left V 3 bases short and J 8 bases short, with 13 bases between. CDR1 is SGDLS, CDR2 YYNGEE, per germline. This CDR3 has 13 residues. For the CDR3, the DNA is TGTGCCAGCAGCGGTCCCGGCGGTGTTACGCAGTATTTT. Translation gives CASSGPGGVTQYF.

The chain uses TRBV12-5 and TRBJ2-2; 8 bases are a match to TRBD2. The CDR3 is 15 amino acids. Germline loops: CDR1 LGHNT, CDR2 FRNRAP. With 7 bases clipped from V and 0 bases from J, the junction kept 4 bases outside the gene matches. For the CDR3, the DNA is TGTGCTAGTGCTCGGGGGGGGGCGAACACCGGGGAGCTGTTTTTT. Its translation is CASARGGANTGELFF.

The gene calls are TRBV5-4 and TRBJ1-5; D not certain. This CDR3 is built from 16 residues. The germline CDR1 and CDR2 sequences are SGHNT and YYREEE (reference sequence). V shed 0 bases and J shed 0 bases, with 10 bases lying between them. The CDR3 DNA sequence: TGTGCCAGCAGCTTGGGCGGGCCTGATAGCAATCAGCCCCAGCATTTT. This codes for CASSLGGPDSNQPQHF.

V is TRBV18 and J is TRBJ2-7, with a weak D call TRBD1 (5 bases). The CDR3 totals 15 residues. Germline V gene data show CDR1 as KGHSH and CDR2 as LQKENI. The V end lost 5 bases, the J end lost 0 bases, and 14 bases lay between the germline ends. The CDR3 region has the DNA TGTGCCAGCTCAGCATTCAACAGGTTCTCCTACGAGCAGTACTTC. The encoded protein is CASSAFNRFSYEQYF.

The chain is built from TRBV6-1 and TRBJ2-7; possibly TRBD2 for D (6 bases). Trimming took off 4 bases at V and 4 bases at J, with 8 bases between the two ends. Germline values: CDR1 MNHNS, CDR2 SASEGT. This CDR3 is built from 12 residues. The CDR3 is CASSGLGYEQYF. CDR3 coding DNA: TGTGCCAGCAGTGGACTAGGGTACGAGCAGTACTTC.